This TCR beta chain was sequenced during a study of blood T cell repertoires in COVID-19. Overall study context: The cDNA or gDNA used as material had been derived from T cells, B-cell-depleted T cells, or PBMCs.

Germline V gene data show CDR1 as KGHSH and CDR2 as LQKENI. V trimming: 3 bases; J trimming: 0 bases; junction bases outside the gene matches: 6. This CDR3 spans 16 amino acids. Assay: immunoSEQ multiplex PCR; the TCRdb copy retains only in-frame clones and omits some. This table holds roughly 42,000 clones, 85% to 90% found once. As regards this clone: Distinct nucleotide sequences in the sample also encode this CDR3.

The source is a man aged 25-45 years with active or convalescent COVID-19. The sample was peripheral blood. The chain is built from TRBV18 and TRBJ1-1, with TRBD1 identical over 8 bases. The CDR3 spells CASSPGTGLMNTEAFF. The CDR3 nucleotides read TGTGCCAGCTCACCCGGGACAGGCCTCATGAACACTGAAGCTTTCTTT.